Sequencing of this T cell receptor (beta chain) was carried out in a study of CD8+ T cells in alopecia areata. Study-level information: Treated individuals took tofacitinib by mouth, 5 to 10 mg twice daily. Study findings and constraints: Among the top 100, expanded CD8+ clones were significantly decreased by tofacitinib, as was scalp clonality. Affected scalp, especially in alopecia totalis/universalis, had a higher clonality than normal scalp did.

Noted treatment: oral pan-JAK inhibitor, 5-10 mg twice daily. Starting from PBMCs, sorting isolated CD4+ and CD8+ T cells. Worth noting for this clone: The antigen remains unidentified. The sample carries other DNA sequences with the same CDR3.

RNA extraction was followed by reverse transcription into cDNA, which acted as the sequencing template. Using immunoSEQ multiplex PCR, the repertoire was profiled, and TCRdb retains in-frame clones only, with some absent. Among roughly 220,000 clones listed, approximately 65% were seen once. The V and J ends lost 1 base and 2 bases respectively, with 9 bases between them. The CDR3 runs to 15 residues. Germline V gene lookup returns CDR1 LNHNV and CDR2 YYDKDF (reference sequence). This chain links TRBV15 with TRBJ1-5; D is unresolved. The material was CD4+ T cells sorted from blood, obtained at approximately week 42, from a patient treated with tofacitinib. The receptor comes from a human donor with alopecia areata. In DNA, the CDR3 is TGTGCCACCAGCAGAGCGGGGTACGGCAATCAGCCCCAGCATTTT. This gives the protein CATSRAGYGNQPQHF.